Presented here are 2 T cell receptor beta chains from one specimen sequenced in a study of blood T cell repertoires in COVID-19 (dated by TCRdb to the early 2020s). Library prep was done by the immunoSEQ multiplex PCR assay. In its TCRdb copy, this immuneACCESS table keeps in-frame sequences only and misses some clones. Where compared with another copy, unresolved V genes explain less than half of these, and the others have no known cause. The sample has about 100,000 clones on record, 87% of them singletons. The ten most abundant clones make up approximately 10% of the sample. The sequenced material came from peripheral blood. These receptors all come from a woman in her 30s with acute or convalescent COVID-19.

The chain combines TRBV2 with TRBJ2-1; 7 positions agree with TRBD2. With V trimmed by 3 bases and J by 3 bases, 5 bases remained unmatched. Germline CDR1 and CDR2: SNHLY and FYNNEI. This CDR3 has 15 residues. CDR3 in amino acids: CASSEGAGLYNEQFF. CDR3 nucleotides: TGTGCCAGCAGTGAGGGAGCGGGACTCTACAATGAGCAGTTCTTC. Based on the CDR3 plus reference TRBV2 and TRBJ2-1, the full variable domain is EPEVTQTPSHQVTQMGQEVILRCVPISNHLYFYWYRQILGQKVEFLVSFYNNEISEKSEIFDDQFSVERPDGSNFTLKIRSTKLEDSAMYFCASSEGAGLYNEQFFGPGTRLTVL.

J is TRBJ1-5 and V is TRBV7-9; weak D call: TRBD1 (6 bases). The CDR3 spans 13 residues. Germline V gene sequence: CDR1 SEHNR, CDR2 FQNEAQ (reference sequence). The germline V and J ends were trimmed by 4 bases and 6 bases, with 10 bases remaining between them. The CDR3 nucleotides are TGTGCCAGCAGCTCACAGGGTCCTCAGCCCCAGCATTTT. Translating it yields CASSSQGPQPQHF.